These 13 T cell receptor beta chains came from one sample sequenced in a study of blood T cell repertoires in COVID-19. Clones were sequenced by immunoSEQ multiplex PCR, and TCRdb holds only the in-frame ones, with some missing. The sample lists approximately 110,000 clones, more than 80% seen once, with approximately 29% in the top ten. Sequenced input: peripheral blood. The source is an elderly woman with acute or convalescent COVID-19.

The chain combines TRBV4-1 with TRBJ1-1; the D is unclear. The CDR3 runs 13 residues. V was cut by 5 bases and J by 2 bases, with 9 bases left in between. Germline assignment: CDR1 MGHRA and CDR2 YSYEKL. CDR3 residues: CASSFNVNTEAFF. The CDR3 DNA sequence: TGCGCCAGCAGCTTCAATGTCAACACTGAAGCTTTCTTT.

The rearrangement joins TRBV5-1 to TRBJ2-3; D unclear. V shed 1 base and J shed 0 bases, with 9 bases lying between them. The length of the CDR3 is 15 residues. CDR1 SGHRS and CDR2 YFSETQ come from the germline V gene. Written as DNA, the CDR3 is TGCGCCAGCAGCTTGTTGAGTTCTAGCACAGATACGCAGTATTTT. It translates to CASSLLSSSTDTQYF.

CDR3 in amino acids: CASSQERAGGWRLNTEAFF. DNA for the CDR3: TGCGCCAGCAGCCAAGAAAGGGCAGGGGGATGGAGATTGAACACTGAAGCTTTCTTT. This sequence joins TRBV4-3 and TRBJ1-1, with 7 bases matching TRBD1. CDR1 and CDR2 (germline): LGHNA, YSLEER. The J segment lost 0 bases and the V segment lost 0 bases, leaving 13 bases of the junction unmatched. There are 19 residues in the CDR3.

The chain combines TRBV24-1 with TRBJ2-2; a possible D gene is TRBD1 (6 bases). The CDR3 totals 13 residues. V was cut by 7 bases and J by 5 bases, with 10 bases left in between. Germline CDR1 and CDR2: KGHDR and SFDVKD. The CDR3, as DNA: TGTGCCACCAGAAAACAGGGAACCGGGGAGCTGTTTTTT. Protein: CATRKQGTGELFF.

This chain joins TRBV6-6 and TRBJ1-3; TRBD1 is a possible D gene (6 bases). The length of the CDR3 is 15 residues. Trimming cost V 7 bases and J 4 bases, with 17 bases left between them. CDR1 and CDR2 from the germline V gene are MNHNY and SVGAGI (reference sequence). This CDR3 reads CASITPGQRGNTIYF. For the CDR3, the DNA is TGTGCCAGCATAACTCCCGGACAGCGCGGAAACACCATATATTTT.

In its sample, this clone was seen once. This chain links TRBV7-9 with TRBJ1-2; no reliable D call. There are 12 residues in the CDR3. The germline V and J ends were trimmed by 1 base and 4 bases, with 4 bases remaining between them. CDR1 SEHNR and CDR2 FQNEAQ come from the germline V gene (reference sequence). The CDR3 is CASSLGAYGYTF. The DNA of the CDR3 is TGTGCCAGCAGCTTAGGGGCCTATGGCTACACCTTC.

This chain connects TRBV19 to TRBJ2-3, with TRBD2 matching over 7 bases. Per germline, CDR1 LNHDA and CDR2 SQIVND (reference sequence). J lost 2 bases, V lost 7 bases, and 12 bases had no gene match. The CDR3 runs 16 residues. CDR3 loop: CASKETGGGITDTQYF. The CDR3, as DNA: TGTGCCAGTAAGGAAACTGGCGGGGGAATCACAGATACGCAGTATTTT.

The chain employs TRBV7-9 and TRBJ1-3; no clear D. Trimming left V 4 bases short and J 3 bases short, with 13 bases between. Germline loops: CDR1 SEHNR, CDR2 FQNEAQ (reference sequence). The CDR3 is 15 amino acids. The CDR3 reads CASSSLRAVGNTIYF. CDR3 nucleotides: TGTGCCAGCAGCTCCCTGAGGGCAGTTGGAAACACCATATATTTT.

V gene TRBV12-3 or TRBV12-4 combines with J gene TRBJ2-7, with 8 bases lining up with TRBD2. Germline trimming cut 5 bases from V and 6 bases from J; bases unmatched to any gene: 3. The CDR3 runs 12 residues. This chain's CDR3 is CASSRGGFEQYF. In nucleotides, the CDR3 is TGTGCCAGCAGTCGGGGGGGTTTCGAGCAGTACTTC.

This chain connects TRBV27 to TRBJ1-1; D not resolved. From germline, CDR1 is MNHEY and CDR2 SMNVEV (reference sequence). V was pared by 5 bases and J by 3 bases, with 10 bases between. This CDR3 has 13 amino acids. CDR3: CASSAQSDTEAFF. The DNA of the CDR3 is TGTGCCAGCAGTGCTCAGTCAGACACTGAAGCTTTCTTT.

V is TRBV14 and J is TRBJ1-1; possibly TRBD1 for D (6 bases). Trimming shortened V by 5 bases and J by 4 bases, and 17 bases separated the two germline ends. Germline V gene lookup returns CDR1 SGHDN and CDR2 FVKESK. CDR3 length: 15 amino acids. CDR3 sequence reads: CASSEQGSWSTEAFF. CDR3 DNA: TGTGCCAGCAGCGAACAGGGTTCCTGGAGCACTGAAGCTTTCTTT.

The V call is TRBV3-1 (or the pseudogene TRBV3-2), the J call TRBJ2-7, with D unclear. There are 11 residues in the CDR3. The V end was cut by 1 base, the J end by 5 bases, with 3 bases between. Germline CDR1 LGHDT, CDR2 YNNKEL (reference sequence). DNA of the CDR3: TGTGCCAGCAGCCAAGTCGACGAGCAGTACTTC. Residues: CASSQVDEQYF.

The chain couples TRBV7-9 to TRBJ1-3; perhaps TRBD1 as D (5 bases). V lost 5 bases and J lost 4, with 18 bases in between. CDR3 length: 16 residues. CDR1 SEHNR and CDR2 FQNEAQ come from the germline V gene (reference sequence). In DNA form, the CDR3 reads TGTGCCAGCAGCAATGGGGCTTGGCGGCGGGGAAACACCATATATTTT. Encoded protein: CASSNGAWRRGNTIYF.